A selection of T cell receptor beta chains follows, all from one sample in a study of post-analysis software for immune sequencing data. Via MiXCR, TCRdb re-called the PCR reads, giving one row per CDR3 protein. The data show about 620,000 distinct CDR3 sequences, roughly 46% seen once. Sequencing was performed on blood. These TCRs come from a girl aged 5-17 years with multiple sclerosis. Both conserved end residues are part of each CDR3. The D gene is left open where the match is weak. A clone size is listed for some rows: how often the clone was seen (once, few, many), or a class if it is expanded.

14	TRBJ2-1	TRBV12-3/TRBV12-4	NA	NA	TGTGCCACCGCTGATCGGAGCTCCTACAATGAGCAGTTCTTC	CATADRSSYNEQFF
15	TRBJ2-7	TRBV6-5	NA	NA	TGTGCCAGCAGTTACTCAAACGCGATCTCCTACGAGCAGTACTTC	CASSYSNAISYEQYF
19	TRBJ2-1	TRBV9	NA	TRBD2	TGTGCCAGCAGCTCTACCGGGACTAGCGGGGCGAGCTCCTACAATGAGCAGTTCTTC	CASSSTGTSGASSYNEQFF
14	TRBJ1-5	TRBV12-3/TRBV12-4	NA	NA	TGTGCCAGCAGTGCCGACAGATTTTATCGGCCCCAGCATTTT	CASSADRFYRPQHF
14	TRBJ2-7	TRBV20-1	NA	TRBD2	TGCAGTGCTAGAAGTCCTAGCGGATACAACGAGCAGTACTTC	CSARSPSGYNEQYF
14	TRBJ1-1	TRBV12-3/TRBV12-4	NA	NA	TGTGCCAGCAGTCCCCGCGGGGGAGGCACTGAAGCTTTCTTT	CASSPRGGGTEAFF
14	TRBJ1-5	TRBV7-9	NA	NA	TGTGCCAGCAGCCTAGGGAGAGGTGATCAGCCCCAGCATTTT	CASSLGRGDQPQHF
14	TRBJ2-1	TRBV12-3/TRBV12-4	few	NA	TGTGCCAGCAGGTCGGGTGCGTCCTACAATGAGCAGTTCTTC	CASRSGASYNEQFF
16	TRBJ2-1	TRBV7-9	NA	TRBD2	TGTGCCAGCCGACAGGGACTAGCGGTCTCCTACAATGAGCAGTTCTTC	CASRQGLAVSYNEQFF
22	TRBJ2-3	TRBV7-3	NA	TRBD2	TGTGCCAGCAGCTTGAGGACTAGCGGGGGGACTTTGGGGCCCCAGGGCACAGATACGCAGTATTTT	CASSLRTSGGTLGPQGTDTQYF
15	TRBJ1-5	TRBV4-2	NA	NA	TGTGCCAGCAGTCAAGCCGAGACAGCAAATCAGCCCCAGCATTTT	CASSQAETANQPQHF
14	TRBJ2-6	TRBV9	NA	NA	TGTGCCAGCAGCGTAGGGATGGGGGCCAACGTCCTGACTTTC	CASSVGMGANVLTF
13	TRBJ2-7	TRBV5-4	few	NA	TGTGCCAGCAGCTTGGCAGGGGACCACGAGCAGTACTTC	CASSLAGDHEQYF
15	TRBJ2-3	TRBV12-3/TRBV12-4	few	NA	TGTGCCAGCAGTACCGTGACTAGTCTCACAGATACGCAGTATTTT	CASSTVTSLTDTQYF
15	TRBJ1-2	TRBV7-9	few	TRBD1	TGTGCCAGCAGTTTATTCGAGACAGGGAACTATGGCTACACCTTC	CASSLFETGNYGYTF
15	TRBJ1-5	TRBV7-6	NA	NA	TGTGCCAGCAGCTTATCCGAGGGGCGGCTCGGGGCCCAGCATTTT	CASSLSEGRLGAQHF
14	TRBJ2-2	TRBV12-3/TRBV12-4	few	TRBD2	TGTGCCAGCAGGGCGGGACTAGCTCCTGGGGAGCTGTTTTTT	CASRAGLAPGELFF
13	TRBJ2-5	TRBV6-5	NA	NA	TGTGCCAGCACAACGGGGGTATCAGAGACCCAGTACTTC	CASTTGVSETQYF
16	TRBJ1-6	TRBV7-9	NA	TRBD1	TGTGCCAGCAGCCAGACGCGGGACAGCGCGAATTCACCCCTCCACTTT	CASSQTRDSANSPLHF
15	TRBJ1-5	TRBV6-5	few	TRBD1	TGTGCCAGCAGCCCCGGGCTAGACAGGGCTCAGCCCCAGCATTTT	CASSPGLDRAQPQHF
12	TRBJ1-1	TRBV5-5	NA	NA	TGTGCCAGCAGCTTCCGGGTCACTGAAGCTTTCTTT	CASSFRVTEAFF
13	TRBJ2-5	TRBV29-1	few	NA	TGCAGCGTTGAAGATGGAACAGGGGAGACCCAGTACTTC	CSVEDGTGETQYF
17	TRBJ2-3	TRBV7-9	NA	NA	TGTGCCAGCAGCTCCCATAGGGAGCTAGACTCCACAGATACGCAGTATTTT	CASSSHRELDSTDTQYF
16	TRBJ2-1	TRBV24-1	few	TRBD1	TGTGCCACCAGTGATTACGGGGACAGGGGATCGAATGAGCAGTTCTTC	CATSDYGDRGSNEQFF
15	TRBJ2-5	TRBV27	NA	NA	TGTGCCAGCAGTTCCGCCGCGGATCCCCGGGAGACCCAGTACTTC	CASSSAADPRETQYF
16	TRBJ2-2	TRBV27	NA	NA	TGTGCCAGCAGTTCCTCGACGACACAGAACACCGGGGAGCTGTTTTTT	CASSSSTTQNTGELFF
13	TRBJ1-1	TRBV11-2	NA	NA	TGTGCCAGCAGCTTATTTCAAACGGAAGAAGCTTTCTTT	CASSLFQTEEAFF
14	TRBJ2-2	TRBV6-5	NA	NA	TGTGCCAGCAGTCACAAGGGCCGGGGAGGGGAGCTGTTTTTT	CASSHKGRGGELFF
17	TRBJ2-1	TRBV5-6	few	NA	TGTGCCAGCAGCGCCCCGGGACACCGTGTCTCCTACAATGAGCAGTTCTTC	CASSAPGHRVSYNEQFF
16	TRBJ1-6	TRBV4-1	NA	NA	TGCGCCAGCAGTACGGCGGGGGGCCGGGTCGGCACACCCCTCCACTTT	CASSTAGGRVGTPLHF
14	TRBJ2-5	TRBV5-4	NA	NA	TGTGCCAGCGCGGTGGACGGATCGGGGGAGACCCAGTACTTC	CASAVDGSGETQYF
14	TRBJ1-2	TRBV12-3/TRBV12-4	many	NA	TGTGCCAGCAGTTTACCAGCGGATAACTATGGCTACACCTTC	CASSLPADNYGYTF
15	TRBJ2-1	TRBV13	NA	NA	TGTGCCAGCAGCTTAGGCCCGGGGCAGGAGAATGAGCAGTTCTTC	CASSLGPGQENEQFF
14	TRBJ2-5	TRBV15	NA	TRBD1	TGTGCCACCAGCACAGACAGGGGGGGAGAGACCCAGTACTTC	CATSTDRGGETQYF
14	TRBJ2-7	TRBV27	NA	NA	TGTGCCAGCAGTTTCATTACGGTTCCCTACGAGCAGTACTTC	CASSFITVPYEQYF
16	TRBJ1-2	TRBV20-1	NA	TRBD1	TGCAGTGCTGGGGGGGGGACAGACCTACTTAACTATGGCTACACCTTC	CSAGGGTDLLNYGYTF
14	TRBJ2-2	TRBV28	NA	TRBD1	TGTGCCAGCAGGTCGGACAGGGGGGCCGGGGAGCTGTTTTTT	CASRSDRGAGELFF
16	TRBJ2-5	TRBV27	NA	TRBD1	TGTGCCAGCAGTTCAGCAGGACAGGGGCTAAAAGAGACCCAGTACTTC	CASSSAGQGLKETQYF
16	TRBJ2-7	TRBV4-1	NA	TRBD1	TGCGCCAGCAGCCAACTCATTACAGGGGGCGCGGGCGAGCAGTACTTC	CASSQLITGGAGEQYF
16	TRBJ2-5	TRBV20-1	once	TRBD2	TGCAGTGCCATCGGACTAGCGGGTGGGTACCAAGAGACCCAGTACTTC	CSAIGLAGGYQETQYF
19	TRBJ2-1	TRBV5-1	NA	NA	TGCGCCAGCAGTTCAAACCCGAACAGCGGAATGGGCTCCTACAATGAGCAGTTCTTC	CASSSNPNSGMGSYNEQFF
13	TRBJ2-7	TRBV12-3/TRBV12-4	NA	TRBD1	TGTGCCAGCAGCGGGCAGGGGGCGCCTGAGCAGTACTTC	CASSGQGAPEQYF
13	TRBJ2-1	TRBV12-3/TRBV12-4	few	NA	TGTGCCAGCAGTTTGGGTGCGAGCAATGAGCAGTTCTTC	CASSLGASNEQFF
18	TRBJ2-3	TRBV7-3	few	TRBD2	TGTGCCAGCAGCAAAAGCGGATTAGCGGGGGTGCACACAGATACGCAGTATTTT	CASSKSGLAGVHTDTQYF
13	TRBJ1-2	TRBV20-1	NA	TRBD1	TGCAGTGCTAGGACAGGGGGCGACTATGGCTACACCTTC	CSARTGGDYGYTF
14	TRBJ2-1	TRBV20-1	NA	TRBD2	TGCAGTGCTAGAGATTCTAGCGGAATGGGGGAGCAGTTCTTC	CSARDSSGMGEQFF
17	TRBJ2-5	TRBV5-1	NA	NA	TGCGCCAGCAGCCTCAGGGCCCGGGACGTACGTCAAGAGACCCAGTACTTC	CASSLRARDVRQETQYF
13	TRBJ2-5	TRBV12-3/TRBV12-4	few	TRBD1	TGTGCCAGCAGTGCCACAGGGGGAAAGACCCAGTACTTC	CASSATGGKTQYF